A single sample is the source of the 17 T cell receptor beta chains below, sequenced in a study of shared clonotypes between healthy human individuals. Generated by immunoSEQ multiplex PCR, the TCRdb table keeps only in-frame clones and is missing some. The sample lists around 1.6 million clones; nearly 99% were seen once. Sequencing was carried out using naive CD4+ T cells sorted from blood. The subset here: CD45RA+ positively selected. The receptors were gathered from a man younger than 40 in good health.

In regard to this clone: Other DNA sequences within the sample encode an identical CDR3. V gene TRBV5-1 combines with J gene TRBJ2-7, with 7 bases lining up with TRBD2. Germline V gives CDR1 SGHRS, CDR2 YFSETQ. The junction had 5 bases not matched to a gene; V was cut back by 0 bases and J by 2 bases. This CDR3 is 15 amino acids long. CDR3 residues: CASSLVSSGTYEQYF. The CDR3, as DNA: TGCGCCAGCAGCTTGGTGTCTAGCGGAACCTACGAGCAGTACTTC.

J is TRBJ1-4 and V is TRBV4-1; the D gene is possibly TRBD1 (5 bases). Germline CDR1 reads MGHRA; CDR2 reads YSYEKL. The V end lost 2 bases, the J end lost 5 bases, and 6 bases lay between the germline ends. The CDR3 runs 13 residues. The CDR3 reads CASSQPGNEKLFF. Written as DNA, the CDR3 is TGCGCCAGCAGCCAACCAGGGAATGAAAAACTGTTTTTT.

The V gene is TRBV2, the J gene TRBJ2-3; a possible D gene is TRBD2 (5 bases). Germline V CDR1 and CDR2: SNHLY, FYNNEI. The CDR3 is 14 amino acids. Trimming stripped 1 base from V and 5 bases from J, with 10 bases between. The CDR3 DNA reads as TGTGCCAGCAGTGAAGACGGGGAACAAGATACGCAGTATTTT. Amino acids: CASSEDGEQDTQYF.

As to this clone: This CDR3 is also generated by other DNA sequences in the sample. DNA for the CDR3: TGTGCCAGCAGCTTGCAGGGGTCCTACAATGAGCAGTTCTTC. This codes for CASSLQGSYNEQFF. The rearrangement joins TRBV7-9 to TRBJ2-1, with D possibly TRBD1 on 6 matching bases. Germline CDR1 reads SEHNR; CDR2 reads FQNEAQ (reference sequence). This CDR3 is built from 14 residues. The ends were cut back, 3 bases at V and 1 base at J, with 7 bases in the middle.

This clone was found once. The J gene is TRBJ2-7, the V gene TRBV4-1, with no clear D. The ends were cut back, 0 bases at V and 7 bases at J, with 13 bases in the middle. Germline V gene data show CDR1 as MGHRA and CDR2 as YSYEKL. The CDR3 extends over 14 amino acids. The CDR3 DNA is TGCGCCAGCAGCCAAGAAGGGTCTCCCGAGGAGCAGTACTTC. This gives the protein CASSQEGSPEEQYF.

CDR3 bases: TGTGCCAGCAGTGATTGGGCTGGGGCCAACGTCCTGACTTTC. This codes for CASSDWAGANVLTF. The genes are TRBV25-1 and TRBJ2-6; D unclear. V shed 3 bases and J shed 2 bases, with 5 bases lying between them. CDR1 and CDR2 (germline): MGHDK, SYGVNS. The CDR3 length is 14 residues.

The V gene is TRBV10-2, the J gene TRBJ2-1; a possible D gene is TRBD1 (5 bases). V was cut by 5 bases and J by 9 bases, with 11 bases left in between. The CDR3 consists of 12 residues. Germline lookup yields CDR1 WSHSY and CDR2 SAAADI. CDR3 region: CASSFQGGEQFF. The CDR3 DNA follows: TGCGCCAGCAGTTTCCAGGGCGGTGAGCAGTTCTTC.

This sequence joins TRBV14 and TRBJ2-7, with TRBD2 identical over 14 bases. After removal of 3 bases from V and 5 bases from J, the junction contained 9 bases not matched to a gene. CDR1 SGHDN and CDR2 FVKESK come from the germline V gene. The CDR3 contains 17 residues. The CDR3 sequence is CASSHRLAGGPVHEQYF. CDR3 DNA sequence: TGTGCCAGCAGCCATCGACTAGCGGGAGGGCCTGTCCACGAGCAGTACTTC.

This chain uses TRBV28 with TRBJ2-7; 13 bases line up with TRBD2. Germline V gene lookup returns CDR1 MDHEN and CDR2 SYDVKM. The CDR3 contains 16 residues. The V segment lost 3 bases and the J segment 4 bases; nucleotides outside the gene matches: 6. CDR3 in amino acids: CASSFSTSGRLYEQYF. The DNA of the CDR3 is TGTGCCAGCAGTTTTTCGACTAGCGGGAGGCTTTACGAGCAGTACTTC.

This clone was found once. V and J are TRBV28 and TRBJ2-7, with D possibly being TRBD1 (5 bases). V was trimmed by 8 bases and J by 0 bases, leaving 14 bases between them. The CDR3 length is 14 residues. Germline V CDR1 and CDR2: MDHEN, SYDVKM. The DNA of the CDR3 is TGTGCCAGCCTCGACAGAATTAGCTCCTACGAGCAGTACTTC. It is translated as CASLDRISSYEQYF.

The V gene is TRBV20-1, the J gene TRBJ2-4, with 8 bases aligning to TRBD1. The V segment lost 8 bases and the J segment 8 bases; nucleotides outside the gene matches: 5. The CDR3 contains 11 residues. Germline V gene data show CDR1 as DFQATT and CDR2 as SNEGSKA (reference sequence). Here the CDR3 DNA reads TGCAGTCGCGACAGGGGAGACATTCAGTACTTC. Amino acids: CSRDRGDIQYF.

This clone is a singleton in its sample. The CDR3 region is CASSDGLVYEQYF. The CDR3 coding sequence is TGTGCCAGCAGTGATGGCCTAGTCTACGAGCAGTACTTC. The chain has TRBV2 and TRBJ2-7; D remains unclear. CDR1 is SNHLY and CDR2 is FYNNEI in the germline V gene. The CDR3 has 13 residues. Trimming shortened V by 3 bases and J by 3 bases, and 9 bases separated the two germline ends.

The J gene is TRBJ1-2, the V gene TRBV19, with D unresolved. V dropped 0 bases and J dropped 8 bases, with 10 bases sitting between them. This CDR3 is 13 amino acids long. Looked up from germline, CDR1 is LNHDA and CDR2 is SQIVND (reference sequence). The CDR3 is CASSIDGAAGYTF. In DNA, the CDR3 is TGTGCCAGTAGTATAGATGGTGCGGCGGGCTACACCTTC.

V and J are TRBV12-5 and TRBJ1-1; D unresolved. Per germline, CDR1 LGHNT and CDR2 FRNRAP. The V end lost 4 bases, the J end lost 7 bases, and 10 bases lay between the germline ends. CDR3 length: 12 residues. The chain's CDR3 is CASGWGSGEAFF. The CDR3 coding sequence is TGTGCTAGTGGTTGGGGTTCAGGTGAAGCTTTCTTT.

This clone was observed once. This chain links TRBV7-8 with TRBJ1-1; maybe TRBD1 (6 bases). V dropped 1 base and J dropped 7 bases, with 13 bases sitting between them. The CDR3 runs to 14 residues. Per the germline V gene, CDR1 is SGHVS and CDR2 is FQNEAQ. This chain's CDR3 is CASSLVGGGGEAFF. CDR3 nucleotide sequence: TGTGCCAGCAGCTTAGTTGGGGGGGGCGGTGAAGCTTTCTTT. Variable domain in full (rest from reference TRBV7-8 and TRBJ1-1): GAGVSQSPRYKVAKRGQDVALRCDPISGHVSLFWYQQALGQGPEFLTYFQNEAQLDKSGLPSDRFFAERPEGSVSTLKIQRTQQEDSAVYLCASSLVGGGGEAFFGQGTRLTVV.

The V and J genes are TRBV14 and TRBJ2-3; D unclear. The length of the CDR3 is 13 residues. Trimming removed 1 base from V and 3 bases from J, with 5 bases in between. CDR1 SGHDN and CDR2 FVKESK come from the germline V gene. The CDR3: CASSQVGTDTQYF. As DNA, the CDR3 is TGTGCCAGCAGCCAAGTGGGGACAGATACGCAGTATTTT.

J is TRBJ2-2 and V is TRBV10-3, with 7 bases aligning to TRBD1. J lost 2 bases, V lost 10 bases, and 4 bases had no gene match. Germline CDR1 is ENHRY and CDR2 is SYGVKD. This CDR3 is built from 13 residues. The CDR3: CATRDSNTGELFF. CDR3 DNA sequence: TGTGCCACCCGGGACAGTAACACCGGGGAGCTGTTTTTT.